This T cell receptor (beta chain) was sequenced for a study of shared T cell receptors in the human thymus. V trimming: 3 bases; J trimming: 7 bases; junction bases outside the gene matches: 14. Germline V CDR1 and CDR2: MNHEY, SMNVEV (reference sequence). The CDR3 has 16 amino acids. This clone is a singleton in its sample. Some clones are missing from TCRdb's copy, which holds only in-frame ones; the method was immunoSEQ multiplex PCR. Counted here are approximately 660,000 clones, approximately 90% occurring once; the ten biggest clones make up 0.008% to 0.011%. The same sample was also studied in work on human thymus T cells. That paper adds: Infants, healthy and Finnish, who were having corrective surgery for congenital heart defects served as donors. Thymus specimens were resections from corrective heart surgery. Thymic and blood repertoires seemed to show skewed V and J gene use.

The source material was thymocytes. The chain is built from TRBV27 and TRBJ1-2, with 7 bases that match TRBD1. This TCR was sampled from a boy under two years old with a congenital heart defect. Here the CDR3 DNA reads TGTGCCAGCAGTTTGGACAGGCGCCGCTCAGGGGCTGGCTACACCTTC. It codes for CASSLDRRRSGAGYTF.